One sample yielded the 5 T cell receptor beta chains listed below, sequenced in a study of chemoradiotherapy in HPV16-positive cancers. Profiling relied on immunoSEQ multiplex PCR, and the TCRdb table lists in-frame clones only, not all of them. The profile covers 780 or so clones, with 70% to 90% appearing a single time and 4% to 5% taken by the ten largest. Sample: tumor tissue, taken from a patient who underwent chemoradiotherapy. These receptors were obtained from a human donor with HPV-associated anogenital cancer.

The chain couples TRBV29-1 to TRBJ2-2; 7 positions agree with TRBD1. Trimming cost V 8 bases and J 0 bases; bases outside gene matches: 6. The CDR3 totals 14 residues. Germline V CDR1 and CDR2: SQVTM, ANQGSEA. For the CDR3, the DNA is TGCAGCTTTAAACAGGGGACGAACACCGGGGAGCTGTTTTTT. Its protein product is CSFKQGTNTGELFF.

V and J are TRBV9 and TRBJ1-1; D gene ambiguous. Germline values: CDR1 SGDLS, CDR2 YYNGEE. The CDR3 totals 13 residues. Trimming took 0 bases from V and 5 from J, leaving 8 bases between them. CDR3 in amino acids: CASSVVLGTEAFF. The CDR3 DNA follows: TGTGCCAGCAGCGTAGTTCTGGGGACTGAAGCTTTCTTT. Based on the CDR3 plus reference TRBV9 and TRBJ1-1, the full variable domain is DSGVTQTPKHLITATGQRVTLRCSPRSGDLSVYWYQQSLDQGLQFLIQYYNGEERAKGNILERFSAQQFPDLHSELNLSSLELGDSALYFCASSVVLGTEAFFGQGTRLTVV.

Only a few counts were recorded for this clone. The rearrangement uses TRBV5-1 and TRBJ2-2; 14 bases line up with TRBD2. This CDR3 spans 15 amino acids. Germline V gives CDR1 SGHRS, CDR2 YFSETQ. Germline trimming cut 3 bases from V and 5 bases from J; bases unmatched to any gene: 0. This CDR3 reads CASSWTSGGTGELFF. DNA of the CDR3: TGCGCCAGCAGCTGGACTAGCGGGGGGACCGGGGAGCTGTTTTTT.

With regard to this clone: A junction end diverges from the germline sequence, so it may reflect a read error. The rearrangement joins TRBV29-1 to TRBJ1-1; D gene unclear. The germline V gene has CDR1 SQVTM and CDR2 ANQGSEA. The CDR3 contains 12 residues. The CDR3 reads CGVAAMNTEAFF. The DNA for the CDR3 is TGCGGAGTGGCAGCTATGAACACTGAAGCCTTCTTT.

The chain combines TRBV19 with TRBJ2-7, with 14 bases fitting TRBD2. This CDR3 has 15 residues. The V gene's germline CDR1 is LNHDA and CDR2 SQIVND (reference sequence). V shed 3 bases, J shed 5 bases, and the junction held 3 bases outside the gene matches. DNA for the CDR3: TGTGCCAGTAGTATCGGGACTAGCGGGAGTAACGAGCAGTACTTC. It codes for CASSIGTSGSNEQYF. Combining the CDR3 with reference TRBV19 and TRBJ2-7 gives the whole variable domain DGGITQSPKYLFRKEGQNVTLSCEQNLNHDAMYWYRQDPGQGLRLIYYSQIVNDFQKGDIAEGYSVSREKKESFPLTVTSAQKNPTAFYLCASSIGTSGSNEQYFGPGTRLTVT.